This T cell receptor beta chain was documented in a study of blood T cell repertoires in COVID-19. About the study: The United States, Italy and Spain were the sources of the acute and convalescent COVID-19 samples. In each case, the material was cDNA or gDNA derived from T cells, B-cell-depleted T cells, or PBMCs.

The CDR3 length is 12 residues. Trimming took off 3 bases at V and 7 bases at J, with 8 bases between the two ends. CDR1 is SGHTS, CDR2 YDEGEE, per germline. As originally analysed: Nucleated cell number was recorded as an estimate derived from reference gene primer amplification. Generated by immunoSEQ multiplex PCR, the TCRdb table keeps only in-frame clones and is missing some. That table gives V, J and clone size, and the DNA gave D and trimming. There are about 120,000 clones in the sample; about nine tenths occur only once, and roughly 2% lies in the top ten. This sequence joins TRBV5-8 and TRBJ1-5, with D unclear. This clonotype originated in a human donor with active COVID-19. The donor label of this sample is uncertain. What was sequenced was peripheral blood. CDR3 bases: TGTGCCAGCAGCTCAAGCGTCCAGCCCCAGCATTTT. Its translation: CASSSSVQPQHF. The full variable domain, rest sourced from reference TRBV5-8 and TRBJ1-5, is EAGVTQSPTHLIKTRGQQATLRCSPISGHTSVYWYQQALGLGLQFLLWYDEGEERNRGNFPPRFSGRQFPNYSSELNVNALELEDSALYLCASSSSVQPQHFGDGTRLSIL.